This T cell receptor (beta chain) is from a study of regulatory T cells in long-lasting Graves disease. Whole-study context: Antithyroid drugs had been given to newly diagnosed Graves' patients for under 3 months.

With respect to this clonotype: A much larger clonotype is one base distant, so this may be a read error.

Assembly of TCR beta libraries relied on iRepertoire HTBI primers together with Arm-PCR of CDR3 regions. TCRdb independently ran MiXCR on the multiplex PCR reads; one entry per CDR3 protein. This table has about 620,000 distinct CDR3 sequences, less than 20% appearing once. Documented time point: newly diagnosed GD, antithyroid drugs for less than 3 months. The authors made the TCR library using RNA they extracted from PBMCs. The patients were drawn from one endocrinology department in Xi'an, China. EDTA tubes received 7.5 to 9 milliliters of collected peripheral blood. CDR3 length equals 16 residues. CDR1 and CDR2 from the germline V gene are SGHAT and FQDESV (reference sequence). These data were likewise used in another study, on T cells in Graves' hyperthyroidism and ophthalmopathy. From that paper: Clinicians diagnosed patients from clinical symptoms, serum thyroxine and TRAb, thyroid ultrasound and orbital computed tomography.

Sequenced here: peripheral blood mononuclear cells (PBMCs), sampled at new diagnosis, from a patient treated with antithyroid drugs. V gene TRBV11-1 combines with J gene TRBJ2-1, with 9 bases fitting TRBD1. This sequence originates from a woman under 40 with Graves disease. CDR3 DNA: TGTGCCAGCAGCTCGAAAGGGACAGGGACTTACAGTGAGCAGTTCTTC. Its translation: CASSSKGTGTYSEQFF.